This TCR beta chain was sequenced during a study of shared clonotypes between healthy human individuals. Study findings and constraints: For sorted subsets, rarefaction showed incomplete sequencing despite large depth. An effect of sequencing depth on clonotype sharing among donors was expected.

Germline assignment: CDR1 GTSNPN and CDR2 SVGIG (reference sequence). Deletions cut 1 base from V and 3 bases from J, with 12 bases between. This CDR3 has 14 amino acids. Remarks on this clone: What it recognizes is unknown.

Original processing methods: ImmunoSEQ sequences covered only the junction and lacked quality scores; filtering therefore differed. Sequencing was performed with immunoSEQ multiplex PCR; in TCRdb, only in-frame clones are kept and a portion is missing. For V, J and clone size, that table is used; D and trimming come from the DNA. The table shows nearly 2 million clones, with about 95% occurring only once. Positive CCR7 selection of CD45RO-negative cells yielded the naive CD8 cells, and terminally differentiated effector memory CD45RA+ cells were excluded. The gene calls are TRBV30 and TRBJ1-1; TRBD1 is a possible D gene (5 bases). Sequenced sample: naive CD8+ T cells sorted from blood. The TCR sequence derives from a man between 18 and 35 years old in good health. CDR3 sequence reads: CAWSAPGGDTEAFF. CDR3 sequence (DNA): TGTGCCTGGAGTGCCCCCGGAGGGGACACTGAAGCTTTCTTT.